Listed below are T cell receptor beta chains from one sample, sequenced in a study of PD-L1 blockade in urothelial cancer. Profiling relied on immunoSEQ multiplex PCR, and the TCRdb table lists in-frame clones only, not all of them. Here the sample spans approximately 40,000 clones, 86% being singletons. Sequencing used PBMCs, obtained around atezolizumab (anti-PD-L1) treatment. The receptors here all came from a man in his sixties with urothelial cancer. CDR3s include the opening cysteine and the closing phenylalanine or tryptophan. The D gene is left open where the match is weak. The size of a clone is reported for some rows only, either as once, few or many, or as a class for expanded clones.

15	TRBJ1-2	TRBD1	once	TRBV4-1	TGCGCCAGCAGCCAGGCCGGACAGGGTGGTCAGAGCTACACCTTC	CASSQAGQGGQSYTF
15	TRBJ1-1	NA	once	TRBV9	TGTGCCAGCAGCGTAGGAGGCCTTATGAACACTGAAGCTTTCTTT	CASSVGGLMNTEAFF
14	TRBJ2-5	NA	NA	TRBV6-6	TGTGCCAGCAGAGGGGGGAGGGCGGTGGAGACCCAGTACTTC	CASRGGRAVETQYF
12	TRBJ1-2	NA	NA	TRBV7-2	TGTGCCAGCAGCCTAAGCACTCGGGGCTACACCTTC	CASSLSTRGYTF
12	TRBJ2-5	NA	once	TRBV10-3	TGTGCCATCGGACAGACCGGAGAGACCCAGTACTTC	CAIGQTGETQYF
14	TRBJ1-1	NA	NA	TRBV2	TGTGCCAGCAGTGCCGACAGGCTGAACACTGAAGCTTTCTTT	CASSADRLNTEAFF
14	TRBJ1-1	NA	NA	TRBV5-4	TGTGCCAGCAGCCGCAGGGAGGTGGGGACTGAAGCTTTCTTT	CASSRREVGTEAFF
14	TRBJ1-2	TRBD1	NA	TRBV30	TGTGCCTGGAGTGTGGGAAGGGGGCAGGGTGGCTACACCTTC	CAWSVGRGQGGYTF
14	TRBJ2-3	TRBD2	NA	TRBV9	TGTGCCAGCAACGGGGGGGCCTCGGTAGATACGCAGTATTTT	CASNGGASVDTQYF
14	TRBJ1-5	NA	NA	TRBV7-2	TGTGCCAGCAGCCCTGGGACATTGGGACAGCCCCAGCATTTT	CASSPGTLGQPQHF
15	TRBJ2-5	TRBD1	once	TRBV6-6	TGTGCCAGCAGTTCCGGGACAGGGGGCATCGAGACCCAGTACTTC	CASSSGTGGIETQYF
15	TRBJ2-7	TRBD1	once	TRBV30	TGTGCCTGGGCCCTTAGACAGGGATTCTCCTACGAGCAGTACTTC	CAWALRQGFSYEQYF